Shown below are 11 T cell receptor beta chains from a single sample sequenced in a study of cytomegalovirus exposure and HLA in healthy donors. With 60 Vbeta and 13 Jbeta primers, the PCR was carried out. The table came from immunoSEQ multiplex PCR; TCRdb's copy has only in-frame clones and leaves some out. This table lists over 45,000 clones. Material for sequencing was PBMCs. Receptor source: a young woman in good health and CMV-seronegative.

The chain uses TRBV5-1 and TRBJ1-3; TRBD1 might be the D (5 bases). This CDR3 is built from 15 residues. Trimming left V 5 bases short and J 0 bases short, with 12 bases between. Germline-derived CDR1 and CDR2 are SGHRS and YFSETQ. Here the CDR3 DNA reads TGCGCCAGCAGGCGAGACAGCTACTCTGGAAACACCATATATTTT. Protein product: CASRRDSYSGNTIYF.

The CDR3 coding sequence is TGTGCCTCGGGGGATTACGAGCAGTACTTC. It translates to CASGDYEQYF. J is TRBJ2-7 and V is TRBV30; possible D gene TRBD2, 6 bases. V was pared by 7 bases and J by 4 bases, with 8 bases between. Germline values: CDR1 GTSNPN, CDR2 SVGIG (reference sequence). The CDR3 consists of 10 residues.

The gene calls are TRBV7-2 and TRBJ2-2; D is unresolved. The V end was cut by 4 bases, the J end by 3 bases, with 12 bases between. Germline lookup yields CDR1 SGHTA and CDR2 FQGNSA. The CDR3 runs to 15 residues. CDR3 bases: TGTGCCAGCAGCTACCTCATACGCGACACCGGGGAGCTGTTTTTT. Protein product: CASSYLIRDTGELFF.

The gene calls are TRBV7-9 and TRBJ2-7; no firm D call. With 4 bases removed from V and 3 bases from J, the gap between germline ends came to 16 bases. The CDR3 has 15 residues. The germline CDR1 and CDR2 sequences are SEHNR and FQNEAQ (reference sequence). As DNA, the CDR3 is TGTGCCAGCAGCTATCTGCGAGAGGTCGACTACGAGCAGTACTTC. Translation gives CASSYLREVDYEQYF.

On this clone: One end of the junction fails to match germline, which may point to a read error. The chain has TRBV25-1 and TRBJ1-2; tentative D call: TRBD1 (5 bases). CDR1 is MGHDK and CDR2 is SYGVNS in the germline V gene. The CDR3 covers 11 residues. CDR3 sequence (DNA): TGTGCCAGCAGTGAATCTGGCAGGGCACGCTTC. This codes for CASSESGRARF.

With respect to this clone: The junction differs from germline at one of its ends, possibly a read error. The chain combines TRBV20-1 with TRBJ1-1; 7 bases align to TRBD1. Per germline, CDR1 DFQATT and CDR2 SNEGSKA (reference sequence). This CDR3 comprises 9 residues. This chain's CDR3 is CSANRDSLF. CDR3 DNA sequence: TGCAGTGCTAATCGGGACAGTCTCTTT.

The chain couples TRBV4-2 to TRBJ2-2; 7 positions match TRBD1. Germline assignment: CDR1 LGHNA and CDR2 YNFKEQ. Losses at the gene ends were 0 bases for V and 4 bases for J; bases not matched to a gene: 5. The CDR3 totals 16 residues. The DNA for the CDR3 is TGTGCCAGCAGCCAAGACGTCGCAGGGGGCACCGGGGAGCTGTTTTTT. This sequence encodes CASSQDVAGGTGELFF.

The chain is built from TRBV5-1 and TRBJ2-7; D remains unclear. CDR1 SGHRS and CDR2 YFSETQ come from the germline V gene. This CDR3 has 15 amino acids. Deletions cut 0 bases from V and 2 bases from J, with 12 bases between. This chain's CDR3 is CASSLVPGIAYEQYF. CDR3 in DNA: TGCGCCAGCAGCTTGGTTCCAGGCATCGCCTACGAGCAGTACTTC.

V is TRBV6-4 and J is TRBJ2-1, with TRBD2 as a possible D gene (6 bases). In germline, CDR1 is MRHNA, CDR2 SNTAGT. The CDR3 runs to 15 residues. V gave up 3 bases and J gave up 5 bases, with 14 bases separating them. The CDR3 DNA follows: TGTGCCAGCAGTGAAAACGGTGGGGGGAACAATGAGCAGTTCTTC. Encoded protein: CASSENGGGNNEQFF.

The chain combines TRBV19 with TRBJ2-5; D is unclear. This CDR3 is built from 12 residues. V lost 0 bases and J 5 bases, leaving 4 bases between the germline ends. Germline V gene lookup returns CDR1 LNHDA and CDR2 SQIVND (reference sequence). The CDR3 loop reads CASSIDGETQYF. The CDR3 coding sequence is TGTGCCAGTAGTATAGACGGGGAGACCCAGTACTTC.

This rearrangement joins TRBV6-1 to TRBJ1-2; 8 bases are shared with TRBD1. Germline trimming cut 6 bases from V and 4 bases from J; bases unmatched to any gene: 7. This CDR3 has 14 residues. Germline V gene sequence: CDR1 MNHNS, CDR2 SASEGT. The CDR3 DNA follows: TGTGCCAGCAGCAACGGACAGGGACTCTATGGCTACACCTTC. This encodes CASSNGQGLYGYTF.